The entry that follows covers one T cell receptor beta chain sequence. Antigen: not known. Relative to the germline gene, one junction end is altered; a read error may explain this. CDR3 length: 18 residues. Per germline, CDR1 SEHNR and CDR2 FQNEAQ (reference sequence). This sample stems from a study of cytomegalovirus exposure and HLA in healthy donors. Study results and limitations: Published work reported that the classifier diagnosed cytomegalovirus status with high specificity and sensitivity.

PCR was performed using 60 Vbeta and 13 Jbeta primers. Produced via immunoSEQ multiplex PCR; TCRdb's table is partial and in-frame only. This sample has some 98,000 clones, with under 80% found just once. The origin of this receptor is a human donor in good health. The chain carries TRBV7-9 and TRBJ2-3; 7 nucleotides line up with TRBD2. Sequenced: PBMCs. This CDR3 reads CSSSLEPQTGGRTDTQYF. The CDR3 DNA follows: TGTTCCAGCAGCTTAGAGCCCCAAACGGGAGGTCGCACAGATACGCAGTATTTT.